These 10 T cell receptor beta chains originate from one sample sequenced in a study of blood T cell repertoires in COVID-19. Assay: immunoSEQ multiplex PCR; the TCRdb copy retains only in-frame clones and omits some. The top ten clones hold approximately 1% of a sample with a few hundred thousand clones, over 75% of them seen once. The sequencing input was PBMCs or T cells enriched from blood (not recorded which). These receptors were taken from a man aged 18-30 years who had recovered from COVID-19.

This chain joins TRBV19 and TRBJ1-2; perhaps TRBD1 as D (6 bases). The length of the CDR3 is 14 residues. The germline V gene encodes CDR1 LNHDA and CDR2 SQIVND (reference sequence). Trimming took off 7 bases at V and 10 bases at J, with 22 bases between the two ends. CDR3: CASKEGGQGFNYTF. CDR3 in DNA: TGTGCCAGTAAGGAAGGCGGGCAGGGGTTTAACTACACCTTC.

The rearrangement links TRBV7-9 to TRBJ1-2; possibly TRBD1 for D (5 bases). V shed 3 bases and J shed 0 bases, with 8 bases lying between them. Germline values: CDR1 SEHNR, CDR2 FQNEAQ (reference sequence). The CDR3 length is 14 residues. The CDR3 loop is CASSFTGANYGYTF. CDR3 nucleotides: TGTGCCAGCAGCTTCACAGGCGCTAACTATGGCTACACCTTC.

The J gene is TRBJ1-5, the V gene TRBV6-5, with 8 positions matching TRBD1. The V gene's germline CDR1 is MNHEY and CDR2 SVGAGI. This CDR3 has 14 amino acids. V shed 8 bases and J 9 bases; nucleotides not matched to a gene: 12. CDR3 DNA: TGTGCCAGCGGAATGGACAGGGCCAAGGGGCCCCAGCATTTT. It specifies CASGMDRAKGPQHF.

The rearrangement joins TRBV15 to TRBJ1-2, with D perhaps TRBD1 (6 bases). Trimming cost V 2 bases and J 4 bases, with 26 bases left between them. There are 19 residues in the CDR3. Looked up from germline, CDR1 is LNHNV and CDR2 is YYDKDF (reference sequence). The CDR3 reads CATSRPIGRLTGVGYGYTF. The DNA of the CDR3 is TGTGCCACCAGCAGACCCATAGGGCGGTTGACAGGAGTCGGCTATGGCTACACCTTC. Supplemented by reference TRBV15 and TRBJ1-2, the full variable domain reads DAMVIQNPRYQVTQFGKPVTLSCSQTLNHNVMYWYQQKSSQAPKLLFHYYDKDFNNEADTPDNFQSRRPNTSFCFLDIRSPGLGDTAMYLCATSRPIGRLTGVGYGYTFGSGTRLTVV.

The chain joins TRBV24-1 to TRBJ1-4, with D uncertain. This CDR3 has 13 amino acids. The V gene lost 5 bases and the J gene lost 8 bases, with 11 bases spanning the gap. Germline V gives CDR1 KGHDR, CDR2 SFDVKD. This chain's CDR3 is CATSAPGDEKLFF. CDR3 DNA: TGTGCCACCAGTGCCCCCGGAGACGAAAAACTGTTTTTT.

This chain links TRBV27 with TRBJ2-3; TRBD2 agrees at 9 bases. The CDR3 is 15 amino acids. From germline, CDR1 is MNHEY and CDR2 SMNVEV (reference sequence). V lost 6 bases to trimming and J lost 4 bases; unmatched junction nucleotides: 8. As DNA, the CDR3 is TGTGCCAGCAGCCTTTCGCTAGCGGGATCAGATACGCAGTATTTT. This gives the protein CASSLSLAGSDTQYF.

The J gene is TRBJ2-7, the V gene TRBV28, with unresolved D. V was pared by 2 bases and J by 1 base, with 9 bases between. Germline V CDR1 and CDR2: MDHEN, SYDVKM. CDR3 length: 14 amino acids. CDR3 residues: CASSLAVLSYEQYF. The CDR3 bases are TGTGCCAGCAGTTTAGCGGTTTTATCCTACGAGCAGTACTTC.

J is TRBJ1-1 and V is TRBV19; tentative D call: TRBD1 (5 bases). With 7 bases removed from V and 2 bases from J, the gap between germline ends came to 11 bases. Germline CDR1 is LNHDA and CDR2 is SQIVND (reference sequence). CDR3 length: 13 amino acids. The CDR3 nucleotides read TGTGCCAGTATTGGGGCAGTAAACACTGAAGCTTTCTTT. Translation gives CASIGAVNTEAFF.

This clone has just one count. The gene calls are TRBV7-6 and TRBJ2-7, with 8 bases lining up with TRBD2. CDR1 is SGHVS and CDR2 is FNYEAQ in the germline V gene. There are 19 residues in the CDR3. The V and J ends lost 3 bases and 0 bases, in that order; junction bases with no gene match: 16. The CDR3 reads CASSFSRLVAGSSSYEQYF. CDR3 sequence (DNA): TGTGCCAGCAGCTTCTCCAGATTGGTAGCGGGATCAAGCTCCTACGAGCAGTACTTC.

This clone has a handful of counts. V gene TRBV11-2 combines with J gene TRBJ1-5, with 7 bases fitting TRBD1. The ends lost 5 bases at V and 3 bases at J; junction bases unmatched: 4. In germline, CDR1 is SGHAT, CDR2 FQNNGV. The CDR3 is made up of 14 amino acids. The CDR3 here is CASSEGQINQPQHF. The DNA for the CDR3 is TGTGCCAGCAGCGAGGGACAGATCAATCAGCCCCAGCATTTT. The variable domain in full, completed from reference TRBV11-2 and TRBJ1-5, reads EAGVAQSPRYKIIEKRQSVAFWCNPISGHATLYWYQQILGQGPKLLIQFQNNGVVDDSQLPKDRFSAERLKGVDSTLKIQPAKLEDSAVYLCASSEGQINQPQHFGDGTRLSIL.